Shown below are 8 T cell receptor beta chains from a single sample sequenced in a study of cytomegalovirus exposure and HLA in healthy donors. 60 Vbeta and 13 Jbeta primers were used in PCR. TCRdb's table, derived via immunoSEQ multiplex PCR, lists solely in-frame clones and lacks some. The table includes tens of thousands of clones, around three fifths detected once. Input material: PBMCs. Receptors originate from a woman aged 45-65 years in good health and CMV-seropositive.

Here the CDR3 DNA reads TGTGCCTGGAGTGTAACCCGGACTAGCGGGGGGCTCAATGAGCAGTTCTTC. Translation: CAWSVTRTSGGLNEQFF. The J gene is TRBJ2-1, the V gene TRBV30; TRBD2 agrees at 14 bases. Germline CDR1 reads GTSNPN; CDR2 reads SVGIG (reference sequence). The CDR3 covers 17 residues. V shed 0 bases, J shed 6 bases, and the junction held 7 bases outside the gene matches.

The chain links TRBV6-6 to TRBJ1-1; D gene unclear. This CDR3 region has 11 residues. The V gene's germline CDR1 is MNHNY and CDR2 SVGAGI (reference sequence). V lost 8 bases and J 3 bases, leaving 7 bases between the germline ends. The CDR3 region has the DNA TGTGCCAGCCTGTCCTACACTGAAGCTTTCTTT. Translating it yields CASLSYTEAFF.

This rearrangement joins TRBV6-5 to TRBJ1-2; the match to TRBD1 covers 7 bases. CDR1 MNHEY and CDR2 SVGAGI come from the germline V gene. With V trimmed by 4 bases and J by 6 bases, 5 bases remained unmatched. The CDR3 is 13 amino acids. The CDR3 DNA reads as TGTGCCAGCAGTTTACAGGGGTCGAATGGCTACACCTTC. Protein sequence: CASSLQGSNGYTF.

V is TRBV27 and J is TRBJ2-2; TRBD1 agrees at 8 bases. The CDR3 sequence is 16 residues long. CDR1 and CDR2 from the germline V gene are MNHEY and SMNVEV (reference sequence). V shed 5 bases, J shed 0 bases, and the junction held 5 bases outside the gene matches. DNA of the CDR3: TGTGCCAGCAGTCCCGGGACAGGAGCGAACACCGGGGAGCTGTTTTTT. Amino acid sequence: CASSPGTGANTGELFF.

DNA for the CDR3: TGTGCCAGCAGCATGGGCAGCCTGGGCGTTGGTCAGCCCCAGCATTTT. Translation: CASSMGSLGVGQPQHF. The V call is TRBV7-8, the J call TRBJ1-5; no reliable D call. V dropped 5 bases and J dropped 6 bases, with 20 bases sitting between them. The CDR3 has 16 amino acids. Germline V gene sequence: CDR1 SGHVS, CDR2 FQNEAQ.

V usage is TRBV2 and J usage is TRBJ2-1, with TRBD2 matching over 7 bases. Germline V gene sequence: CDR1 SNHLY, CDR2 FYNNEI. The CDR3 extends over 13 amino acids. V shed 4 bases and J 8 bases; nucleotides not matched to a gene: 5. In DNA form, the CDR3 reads TGTGCCAGCAGTGTGAGACTAGCCCATGAGCAGTTCTTC. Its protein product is CASSVRLAHEQFF.

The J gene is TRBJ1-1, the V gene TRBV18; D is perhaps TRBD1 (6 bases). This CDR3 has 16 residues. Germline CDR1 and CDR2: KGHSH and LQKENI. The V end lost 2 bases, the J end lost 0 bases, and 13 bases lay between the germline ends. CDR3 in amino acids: CASSPNTGYVNTEAFF. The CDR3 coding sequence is TGTGCCAGCTCACCAAATACAGGGTATGTGAACACTGAAGCTTTCTTT.

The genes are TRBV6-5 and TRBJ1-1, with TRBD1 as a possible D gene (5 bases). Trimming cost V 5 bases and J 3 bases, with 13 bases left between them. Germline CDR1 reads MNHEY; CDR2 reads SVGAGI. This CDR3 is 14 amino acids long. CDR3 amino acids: CASSVQGGHTEAFF. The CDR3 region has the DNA TGTGCCAGCAGTGTGCAGGGAGGCCACACTGAAGCTTTCTTT.